Listed below are T cell receptor beta chains from one sample, sequenced in a study of cytomegalovirus exposure and HLA in healthy donors. Clones were read by immunoSEQ multiplex PCR, and TCRdb kept only the in-frame ones, dropping some. The table has 150,000 to 200,000 clones, about 79% seen once. Sequencing used PBMCs. The receptors were sampled from a man between 18 and 29 years old in good health and CMV-seronegative. Each CDR3 is given with its conserved first and last residue. A D gene is named only where the DNA matches it firmly. Expanded clones are given a class, and other clones once, few, many or no size at all.

clone_size: .; v_call: TRBV6-5; d_call: .; j_call: TRBJ2-5; cdr3_aa: CASSPPSETQYF; cdr3_nt: TGTGCCAGCAGCCCCCCTTCAGAGACCCAGTACTTC
clone_size: .; v_call: TRBV6-5; d_call: .; j_call: TRBJ2-4; cdr3_aa: CASSLGLSRENIQYF; cdr3_nt: TGTGCCAGCAGCCTCGGCCTATCGAGGGAGAACATTCAGTACTTC
clone_size: .; v_call: TRBV30; d_call: TRBD2; j_call: TRBJ2-2; cdr3_aa: CAWSPGLAGSGELFF; cdr3_nt: TGTGCCTGGAGTCCGGGACTAGCGGGGTCCGGGGAGCTGTTTTTT
clone_size: .; v_call: TRBV27; d_call: .; j_call: TRBJ1-2; cdr3_aa: CASSLEGNYGYTF; cdr3_nt: TGTGCCAGCAGTTTGGAGGGAAACTATGGCTACACCTTC
clone_size: .; v_call: TRBV29-1; d_call: TRBD2; j_call: TRBJ2-7; cdr3_aa: CSARTSGGYEQCF; cdr3_nt: TGCAGCGCCCGGACTAGCGGGGGCTACGAGCAGTGCTTC
clone_size: once; v_call: TRBV5-4; d_call: TRBD1; j_call: TRBJ1-5; cdr3_aa: CASSPGTGVNQPQHF; cdr3_nt: TGTGCCAGCAGCCCCGGGACAGGGGTAAATCAGCCCCAGCATTTT
clone_size: few; v_call: TRBV28; d_call: .; j_call: TRBJ1-5; cdr3_aa: CASSPLSSNQPQHF; cdr3_nt: TGTGCCAGCAGTCCCCTCAGTAGCAATCAGCCCCAGCATTTT
clone_size: .; v_call: TRBV30; d_call: .; j_call: TRBJ1-4; cdr3_aa: CAWSVRSGEGPLFF; cdr3_nt: TGTGCCTGGAGTGTACGGTCGGGGGAGGGACCCCTGTTTTTT
clone_size: .; v_call: TRBV19; d_call: TRBD1; j_call: TRBJ1-1; cdr3_aa: CASSIDPTGEVSNTEAFF; cdr3_nt: TGTGCCAGTAGTATAGACCCGACAGGGGAGGTGTCGAACACTGAAGCTTTCTTT
clone_size: .; v_call: TRBV18; d_call: TRBD2; j_call: TRBJ2-1; cdr3_aa: CASSPLNSGGPGFF; cdr3_nt: TGTGCCAGCTCACCATTGAATAGCGGGGGGCCGGGGTTCTTC
clone_size: .; v_call: TRBV29-1; d_call: .; j_call: TRBJ2-7; cdr3_aa: CSVESGYEQYF; cdr3_nt: TGCAGCGTTGAATCGGGGTACGAGCAGTACTTC
clone_size: .; v_call: TRBV7-7; d_call: .; j_call: TRBJ2-1; cdr3_aa: CASSLGDKHEQFF; cdr3_nt: TGTGCTAGCAGCTTAGGGGACAAACATGAGCAGTTCTTC
clone_size: .; v_call: TRBV13; d_call: .; j_call: TRBJ1-1; cdr3_aa: CASSARKNTEAFF; cdr3_nt: TGTGCCAGCAGCGCGAGAAAGAACACTGAAGCTTTCTTT
clone_size: .; v_call: TRBV15; d_call: TRBD1; j_call: TRBJ1-2; cdr3_aa: CATSRGRDRAYGYTF; cdr3_nt: TGTGCCACCAGCAGGGGACGGGACAGGGCCTATGGCTACACCTTC
clone_size: .; v_call: TRBV6-5; d_call: TRBD1; j_call: TRBJ1-2; cdr3_aa: CASSYSTGFEGYTF; cdr3_nt: TGTGCCAGCAGTTACTCGACAGGGTTTGAGGGCTACACCTTC
clone_size: .; v_call: TRBV12-5; d_call: .; j_call: TRBJ2-3; cdr3_aa: CASGLGASYTQYF; cdr3_nt: TGTGCTAGTGGTTTGGGGGCTAGCTATACGCAGTATTTT
clone_size: .; v_call: TRBV5-4; d_call: TRBD2; j_call: TRBJ2-1; cdr3_aa: CASSAGETGQNEQFF; cdr3_nt: TGTGCCAGCAGCGCGGGGGAGACGGGCCAAAATGAGCAGTTCTTC
clone_size: .; v_call: TRBV28; d_call: .; j_call: TRBJ1-1; cdr3_aa: CASGEVVHTEAFF; cdr3_nt: TGTGCCAGCGGAGAGGTGGTTCACACTGAAGCTTTCTTT
clone_size: .; v_call: TRBV28; d_call: .; j_call: TRBJ2-1; cdr3_aa: CASSFLKNEQFF; cdr3_nt: TGTGCCAGCAGTTTTCTAAAAAATGAGCAGTTCTTC
clone_size: .; v_call: TRBV19; d_call: .; j_call: TRBJ2-2; cdr3_aa: CASSGPGKVPGELFF; cdr3_nt: TGTGCCAGTAGTGGACCGGGAAAAGTTCCCGGGGAGCTGTTTTTT
clone_size: .; v_call: TRBV28; d_call: .; j_call: TRBJ1-5; cdr3_aa: CAIEPGGISNQPQHF; cdr3_nt: TGTGCCATCGAACCGGGAGGGATTAGCAATCAGCCCCAGCATTTT
clone_size: .; v_call: TRBV7-3; d_call: TRBD1; j_call: TRBJ1-2; cdr3_aa: CASSRDREGGYTF; cdr3_nt: TGTGCCAGCAGTCGGGACAGGGAAGGTGGCTACACCTTC
clone_size: .; v_call: TRBV27; d_call: TRBD1; j_call: TRBJ2-2; cdr3_aa: CATATGVPGRNTGELFF; cdr3_nt: TGTGCCACCGCGACAGGGGTCCCCGGGAGGAACACCGGGGAGCTGTTTTTT